The clone carrying this T cell receptor beta chain was seen more than once but under ten times. The antigen is undetermined. The sample belongs to a study of cytomegalovirus exposure and HLA in healthy donors. The PCR contained 60 Vbeta and 13 Jbeta primers. Profiling relied on immunoSEQ multiplex PCR, and the TCRdb table lists in-frame clones only, not all of them. The top ten hold more than 6.5% of the sample, which has more than 110,000 clones, 75% seen once. Study-level results: As a later analysis revealed, the rate of TCR association differed by HLA locus, with DRB1 most and HLA-C fewest. According to reports, the classifier identified cytomegalovirus status with high specificity and sensitivity.

This sequence originates from a man aged 25-45 years in good health and CMV-seronegative. The material sequenced was PBMCs.

As DNA, the CDR3 is TGTGCCAGCTCACCACAGGGGAATCAGCCCCAGCATTTT. Translation gives CASSPQGNQPQHF. The gene calls are TRBV18 and TRBJ1-5; D may be TRBD1 (5 bases). This CDR3 contains 13 residues. Per the germline V gene, CDR1 is KGHSH and CDR2 is LQKENI. The ends were cut back, 1 base at V and 4 bases at J, with 5 bases in the middle.